The 3 T cell receptor beta chains listed next were all sequenced from one sample in a study of patients and donors after allogeneic stem cell transplantation. TCRdb processed the RT-PCR reads anew with MiXCR; each CDR3 protein has one entry. This table has 150,000 to 200,000 distinct CDR3 sequences, 24% appearing once. The sequenced material came from blood, either unsorted or a sorted T cell fraction (not recorded which). Receptor source: a human donor who was either an allogeneic HSCT recipient or a stem cell or donor lymphocyte infusion donor (not recorded which). It is not recorded whose cells these are; they may come from a transplant donor.

This clonotype was counted between two and nine times. The rearrangement uses TRBV24-1 and TRBJ1-1; D is ambiguous. Per germline, CDR1 KGHDR and CDR2 SFDVKD. The V gene lost 7 bases and the J gene lost 1 base, with 9 bases spanning the gap. The CDR3 loop spans 13 amino acids. Here the CDR3 DNA reads TGTGCCACCAGCAATCGGAGGAACACTGAAGCTTTCTTT. Residues: CATSNRRNTEAFF.

This chain uses TRBV7-3 with TRBJ2-2, with D unresolved. The CDR3 extends over 12 amino acids. V was cut by 4 bases and J by 4 bases, with 4 bases left in between. From germline, CDR1 is SGHTA and CDR2 FQGTGA. This CDR3 is CASSSSTGELFF. The DNA of the CDR3 is TGTGCCAGCAGCTCTTCCACCGGGGAGCTGTTTTTT.

The chain combines TRBV7-8 with TRBJ2-4, with D perhaps matching TRBD1 (5 bases). V lost 4 bases to trimming and J lost 6 bases, with 10 bases between them. The CDR3 sequence is 13 residues long. Germline V gene sequence: CDR1 SGHVS, CDR2 FQNEAQ. The CDR3 loop reads CASSWERGNIQYF. The CDR3 DNA follows: TGTGCCAGCAGCTGGGAAAGGGGAAACATTCAGTACTTC.